Given below is one T cell receptor beta chain in context. Its antigen is currently unknown. The germline V and J ends were trimmed by 0 bases and 2 bases, with 9 bases remaining between them. The CDR3 is 14 amino acids. CDR1 and CDR2 (germline): SGHRS, YFSETQ. These data come from a study of follicular helper T cells after annual influenza vaccination. As for the study in general: For some subjects, blood spans the 2013-2014, 2014-2015 and 2015-2016 annual vaccinations.

Study-level results: Successive annual vaccinations recalled a recurrent oligoclonal ICOS+CD38+ cTfh response with influenza-specific clonotypes.

Time point reported: 2015-2016 season, 7 days after influenza vaccination. Adults received seasonal inactivated influenza vaccine, with sorted blood CD4 subsets sequenced before and after. Only in-frame clones appear in the TCRdb table, and some are missing; sequencing was by immunoSEQ multiplex PCR. The sample includes some 4,300 clones, around 82% seen only once; the top ten take around 0.87%. The starting material was CXCR5+ CD38- circulating T follicular helper cells from blood, obtained 7 days after influenza vaccination. Stated subset: circulating Tfh, non-naive CD4+CXCR5+PD-1+ (ICOS+CD38+ or ICOS-CD38-). The origin of this receptor is an adult who received the influenza vaccine. The genes are TRBV5-1 and TRBJ2-7; D is undetermined. CDR3 sequence: CASSLDVDAYEQYF. The CDR3 DNA is TGCGCCAGCAGCTTGGATGTGGACGCCTACGAGCAGTACTTC.